The text below deals with one T cell receptor (beta chain). What it binds is not known. The length of the CDR3 is 17 residues. Per germline, CDR1 SEHNR and CDR2 FQNEAQ (reference sequence). This entry comes from a study of monozygotic twins with inflammatory bowel disease. Study-wide results and caveats: Part of the variability in patient repertoires may have come from differing immunosuppressive treatments. With inverse Simpson as the measure, TCRbeta diversity was lower in IBD patients than in healthy co-twins.

TCRdb re-called the 5' RACE reads and shows each CDR3 protein once, DNA omitted. The table counts about 350,000 distinct CDR3 sequences; around 2% lies in the top ten. Total RNA from whole blood was isolated with no T cell sorting. The receptor was isolated from a human donor with ulcerative colitis or Crohn's disease, or a healthy co-twin of an affected twin (not recorded which). The sample was blood. The chain recombines TRBV7-9 with TRBJ1-3; TCRdb's D call of TRBD1 is untestable without DNA. Here the CDR3 reads CASSLGGIPSSGNTIYF. Looking up the rest from reference TRBV7-9 and TRBJ1-3 gives the full variable domain: DTGVSQNPRHKITKRGQNVTFRCDPISEHNRLYWYRQTLGQGPEFLTYFQNEAQLEKSRLLSDRFSAERPKGSFSTLEIQRTEQGDSAMYLCASSLGGIPSSGNTIYFGEGSWLTVV.